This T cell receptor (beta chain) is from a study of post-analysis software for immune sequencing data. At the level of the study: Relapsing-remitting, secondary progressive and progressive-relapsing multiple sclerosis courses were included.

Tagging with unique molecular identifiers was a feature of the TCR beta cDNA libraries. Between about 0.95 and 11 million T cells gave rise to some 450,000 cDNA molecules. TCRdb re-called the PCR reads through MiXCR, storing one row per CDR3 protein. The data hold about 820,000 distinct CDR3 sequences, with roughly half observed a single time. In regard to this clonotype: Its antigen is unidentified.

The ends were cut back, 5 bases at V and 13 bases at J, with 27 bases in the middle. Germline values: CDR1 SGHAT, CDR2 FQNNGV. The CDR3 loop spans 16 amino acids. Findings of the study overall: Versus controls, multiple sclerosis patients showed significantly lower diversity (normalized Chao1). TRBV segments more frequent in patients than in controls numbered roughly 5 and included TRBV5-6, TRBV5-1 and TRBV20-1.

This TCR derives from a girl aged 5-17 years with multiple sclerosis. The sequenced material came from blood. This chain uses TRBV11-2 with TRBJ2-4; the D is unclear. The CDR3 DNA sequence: TGTGCCAGCAGCCGACTGGGCGGCGAGTTTCCTCGAGAGCAGTACTTC. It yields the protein CASSRLGGEFPREQYF.